This T cell receptor beta chain was identified during a study of cytomegalovirus exposure and HLA in healthy donors. Study outcomes and limitations: Cytomegalovirus status, reportedly, was diagnosed with high specificity and sensitivity by the classifier. Among TCR sequences, most were rare, though some public TCRs appeared in many donors. Subsequent analysis showed first-cohort TCR clusters tending to co-occur in approximately 120 validation repertoires. Cytomegalovirus-associated status was assigned to 150 to 200 TCR beta chains.

Germline CDR1 LNHDA, CDR2 SQIVND (reference sequence). The CDR3 is 13 residues long. Trimming pared 10 bases from V and 0 bases from J, leaving 10 bases between. Note on this clone: Antigen unknown.

The data were produced by immunoSEQ multiplex PCR, yet TCRdb's version contains in-frame clones alone and is incomplete. The data contain roughly 200,000 clones, 86% of them seen just once; the ten biggest clones take up around 7.2%. The chain combines TRBV19 with TRBJ1-3; D is unresolved. The source of this sequence is a man aged 25 to 40 in good health and CMV-seropositive. The specimen sequenced was PBMCs. The CDR3 nucleotides read TGTGCCACCCAACAGAGCTCTGGAAACACCATATATTTT. Translation gives CATQQSSGNTIYF.